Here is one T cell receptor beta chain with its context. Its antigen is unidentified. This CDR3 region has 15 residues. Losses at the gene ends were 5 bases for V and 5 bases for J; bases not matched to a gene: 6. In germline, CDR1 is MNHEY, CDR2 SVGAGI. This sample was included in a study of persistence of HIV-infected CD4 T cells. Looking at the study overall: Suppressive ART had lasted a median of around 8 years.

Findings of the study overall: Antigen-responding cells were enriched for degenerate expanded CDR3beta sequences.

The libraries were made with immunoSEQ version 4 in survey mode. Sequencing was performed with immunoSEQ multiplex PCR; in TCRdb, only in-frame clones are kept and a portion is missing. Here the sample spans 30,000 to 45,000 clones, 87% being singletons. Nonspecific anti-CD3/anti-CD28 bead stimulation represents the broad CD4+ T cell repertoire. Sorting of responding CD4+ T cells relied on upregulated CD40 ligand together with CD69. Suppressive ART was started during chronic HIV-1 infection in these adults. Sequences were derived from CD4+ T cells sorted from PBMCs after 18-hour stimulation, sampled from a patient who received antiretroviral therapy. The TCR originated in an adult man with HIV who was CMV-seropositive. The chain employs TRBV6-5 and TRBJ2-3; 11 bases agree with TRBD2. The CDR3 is CASSKLAGVVDTQYF. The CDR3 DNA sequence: TGTGCCAGCAGTAAACTAGCGGGAGTAGTAGATACGCAGTATTTT.